Presented here are 32 T cell receptor beta chains from one specimen sequenced in a study of shared clonotypes between healthy human individuals. The protocol was immunoSEQ multiplex PCR, while the TCRdb copy is restricted to in-frame clones and leaves out a portion. Of over 2 million clones in the sample, 92% were seen once. Sequenced input: naive CD4+ T cells from PBMCs. Noted subset: CD45RA+ positively selected. The origin of the receptors is a man younger than 30 in good health. Some clones in this sample may be carry-over from other donors' samples.

The rearrangement uses TRBV11-2 and TRBJ1-4; possible D gene TRBD1, 5 bases. Germline V lookup: CDR1 SGHAT, CDR2 FQNNGV. V was clipped by 6 bases and J by 5 bases, with 16 bases between them. The length of the CDR3 is 15 residues. In DNA form, the CDR3 reads TGTGCCAGCAGGGGCCGGGACGGAAGAAATGAAAAACTGTTTTTT. Amino acid sequence: CASRGRDGRNEKLFF.

V usage is TRBV6-1 and J usage is TRBJ2-3, with a weak D call TRBD2 (6 bases). V was clipped by 7 bases and J by 5 bases, with 16 bases between them. The CDR3 loop spans 14 amino acids. Germline V gene data show CDR1 as MNHNS and CDR2 as SASEGT. This CDR3 is CASIPRGGVDTQYF. In DNA form, the CDR3 reads TGTGCCAGCATCCCGCGGGGAGGCGTAGATACGCAGTATTTT.

Comment on this clone: This same CDR3 is encoded by further DNA sequences in the sample. CDR3 coding DNA: TGTGCCAGCAGCCGCACGAATGAAAAACTGTTTTTT. Translation gives CASSRTNEKLFF. The rearrangement joins TRBV27 to TRBJ1-4, with D uncertain. Trimming pared 6 bases from V and 5 bases from J, leaving 7 bases between. The length of the CDR3 is 12 residues. CDR1 MNHEY and CDR2 SMNVEV come from the germline V gene (reference sequence).

The chain is built from TRBV18 and TRBJ2-3; no clear D gene. Germline loops: CDR1 KGHSH, CDR2 LQKENI. This CDR3 region has 14 residues. With 1 base removed from V and 2 bases from J, the gap between germline ends came to 7 bases. Here the CDR3 reads CASSPLRPTDTQYF. The DNA for the CDR3 is TGTGCCAGCTCACCACTTCGGCCCACAGATACGCAGTATTTT.

The V and J genes are TRBV15 and TRBJ2-4; 13 bases agree with TRBD2. Germline V gene sequence: CDR1 LNHNV, CDR2 YYDKDF (reference sequence). V was pared by 0 bases and J by 8 bases, with 7 bases of the junction left unmatched. The CDR3 loop spans 17 amino acids. The CDR3 loop reads CATSRDPTSGRGDIQYF. In DNA, the CDR3 is TGTGCCACCAGCAGAGATCCCACTAGCGGGAGGGGGGACATTCAGTACTTC. Complete variable domain (other parts from reference TRBV15 and TRBJ2-4): DAMVIQNPRYQVTQFGKPVTLSCSQTLNHNVMYWYQQKSSQAPKLLFHYYDKDFNNEADTPDNFQSRRPNTSFCFLDIRSPGLGDTAMYLCATSRDPTSGRGDIQYFGAGTRLSVL.

This chain uses TRBV18 with TRBJ2-1; D not resolved. CDR1 and CDR2 (germline): KGHSH, LQKENI. Trimming took 3 bases from V and 3 from J, leaving 9 bases between them. This CDR3 is built from 14 residues. In DNA, the CDR3 is TGTGCCAGCTCACCGAATTTAGACTACAATGAGCAGTTCTTC. Translating it yields CASSPNLDYNEQFF.

V and J are TRBV29-1 and TRBJ2-3, with 9 positions matching TRBD2. Germline CDR1 and CDR2: SQVTM and ANQGSEA. The trim removed 6 bases at V and 6 bases at J, leaving 13 bases unmatched. The CDR3 runs to 15 residues. Written as DNA, the CDR3 is TGCAGCGTGGGGGGTAGCGGGAGTTCTGGTGATACGCAGTATTTT. Protein: CSVGGSGSSGDTQYF.

The rearrangement uses TRBV28 and TRBJ2-4, with D possibly matching TRBD1 (5 bases). The germline CDR1 and CDR2 sequences are MDHEN and SYDVKM. V was shortened by 5 bases and J by 7 bases, with 12 bases between the two germline ends. This CDR3 is built from 13 residues. In nucleotides, the CDR3 is TGTGCCAGCAGTCAGGGTATCTACAACATTCAGTACTTC. Translating gives CASSQGIYNIQYF.

The chain combines TRBV30 with TRBJ2-1, with TRBD2 as a possible D gene (5 bases). Trimming cost V 0 bases and J 8 bases, with 11 bases left between them. Looked up from germline, CDR1 is GTSNPN and CDR2 is SVGIG (reference sequence). The CDR3 covers 13 residues. CDR3 DNA sequence: TGTGCCTGGAGTGTAATTCCTAGCCATGAGCAGTTCTTC. Its protein is CAWSVIPSHEQFF.

This clone was seen a handful of times. This rearrangement joins TRBV27 to TRBJ1-2; 9 bases map to TRBD1. Germline V gene data show CDR1 as MNHEY and CDR2 as SMNVEV (reference sequence). The CDR3 has 16 residues. V was clipped by 8 bases and J by 4 bases; unmatched bases: 14. This chain's CDR3 is CASRRTGVVGTYGYTF. Here the CDR3 DNA reads TGTGCCAGCCGCAGGACAGGGGTGGTTGGAACCTATGGCTACACCTTC.

The rearrangement uses TRBV28 and TRBJ2-3; 8 nucleotides match TRBD1. This CDR3 contains 15 residues. V dropped 7 bases and J dropped 1; count of bases not matched to a gene: 7. Germline V gene sequence: CDR1 MDHEN, CDR2 SYDVKM. DNA for the CDR3: TGTGCCAGCAACCAGGCGACAGGGGGCACAGATACGCAGTATTTT. Translated, it gives CASNQATGGTDTQYF. The whole variable domain, remainder taken from reference TRBV28 and TRBJ2-3, is DVKVTQSSRYLVKRTGEKVFLECVQDMDHENMFWYRQDPGLGLRLIYFSYDVKMKEKGDIPEGYSVSREKKERFSLILESASTNQTSMYLCASNQATGGTDTQYFGPGTRLTVL.

The chain has TRBV18 and TRBJ2-5; maybe TRBD2 (5 bases). This CDR3 comprises 15 residues. Between the trimmed V and J ends, which lost 3 bases and 5 bases, there was a span of 16 bases. The germline V gene has CDR1 KGHSH and CDR2 LQKENI. CDR3 region: CASSPYAGLEETQYF. The CDR3 DNA sequence: TGTGCCAGCTCACCCTATGCGGGCTTAGAGGAGACCCAGTACTTC.

The V and J genes are TRBV27 and TRBJ2-1, with D perhaps TRBD1 (6 bases). Per germline, CDR1 MNHEY and CDR2 SMNVEV (reference sequence). V lost 2 bases to trimming and J lost 6 bases, with 11 bases between them. The CDR3 consists of 14 residues. CDR3 coding DNA: TGTGCCAGCAGTTTACGGGACACGGGCAATGAGCAGTTCTTC. Translation: CASSLRDTGNEQFF.

This rearrangement joins TRBV7-8 to TRBJ2-7, with 12 nucleotides matching TRBD2. CDR3 size: 16 residues. Germline CDR1 SGHVS, CDR2 FQNEAQ. V was clipped by 6 bases and J by 5 bases; unmatched bases: 11. In DNA, the CDR3 is TGTGCCAGCAGGTCGGATTTCCTAGCGGGAGGGAACGAGCAGTACTTC. Protein sequence: CASRSDFLAGGNEQYF.

This rearrangement joins TRBV28 to TRBJ2-7; 8 nucleotides line up with TRBD1. There are 14 residues in the CDR3. V shed 8 bases and J 4 bases; nucleotides not matched to a gene: 10. Germline CDR1 MDHEN, CDR2 SYDVKM. CDR3 in DNA: TGTGCCAGCCACGGACAGGGCGTTATATACGAGCAGTACTTC. Residues: CASHGQGVIYEQYF.

This clone was detected once. V gene TRBV19 combines with J gene TRBJ2-4; TRBD2 matches at 7 bases. CDR1 and CDR2 (germline): LNHDA, SQIVND (reference sequence). This CDR3 comprises 16 residues. With 7 bases clipped from V and 1 base from J, the junction kept 10 bases outside the gene matches. CDR3 in DNA: TGTGCCAGTACCATATATGAGGGAGGGGCCAAAAACATTCAGTACTTC. This translates into CASTIYEGGAKNIQYF.

The V gene is TRBV11-2, the J gene TRBJ2-1; 13 nucleotides line up with TRBD2. Trimming took 3 bases from V and 7 from J; bases not matched to a gene: 6. The CDR3 length is 16 residues. The germline CDR1 and CDR2 sequences are SGHAT and FQNNGV. The CDR3 DNA reads TGTGCCAGCAGCTTTCCGGGACTAGCGGGACGAAATGAGCAGTTCTTC. Translation gives CASSFPGLAGRNEQFF.

The rearrangement joins TRBV14 to TRBJ2-3; a weak D match, TRBD1 (6 bases). Between the trimmed V and J ends, which lost 5 bases and 4 bases, there was a span of 13 bases. Germline CDR1 and CDR2: SGHDN and FVKESK. The CDR3 is 14 amino acids. The CDR3 coding sequence is TGTGCCAGCAGCTTACAGGGCCCCCCAGATACGCAGTATTTT. Its protein is CASSLQGPPDTQYF.

This clone was found once. This chain links TRBV5-8 with TRBJ2-5, with D perhaps matching TRBD1 (7 bases). Trimming took 0 bases from V and 5 from J, leaving 17 bases between them. CDR1 SGHTS and CDR2 YDEGEE come from the germline V gene. This CDR3 region has 16 residues. In DNA form, the CDR3 reads TGTGCCAGCAGCTTGGGACGCGGGACAGCGAGTGAGACCCAGTACTTC. This codes for CASSLGRGTASETQYF.

The V call is TRBV7-7, the J call TRBJ1-4; D is possibly TRBD1 (5 bases). Per germline, CDR1 SSHAT and CDR2 FNYEAQ (reference sequence). The CDR3 contains 16 residues. The V end lost 5 bases, the J end lost 0 bases, and 13 bases lay between the germline ends. The CDR3 nucleotides read TGTGCCAGCAGCCCCGGGGGAGGTACAACTAATGAAAAACTGTTTTTT. It encodes CASSPGGGTTNEKLFF.

The CDR3 nucleotides read TGTGCCAGCAGTGCAGTCTCAGGGGATGCCAAAAACATTCAGTACTTC. Its translation is CASSAVSGDAKNIQYF. The chain uses TRBV25-1 and TRBJ2-4; the D gene is possibly TRBD1 (6 bases). Between the trimmed V and J ends, which lost 4 bases and 1 base, there was a span of 14 bases. The CDR3 length is 16 residues. Germline assignment: CDR1 MGHDK and CDR2 SYGVNS.

Details on this clone: Other nucleotide sequences in the sample specify the same CDR3. CDR3: CASSPPGGELFF. The CDR3 nucleotides read TGTGCCAGCTCACCACCAGGGGGGGAGCTGTTTTTT. This chain connects TRBV18 to TRBJ2-2; D not resolved. The CDR3 runs 12 residues. V gave up 0 bases and J gave up 8 bases, with 4 bases separating them. In germline, CDR1 is KGHSH, CDR2 LQKENI.

This clone came up a few times. CDR3 in amino acids: CASSTRDRRHPTNEKLFF. The CDR3 region has the DNA TGTGCCAGCTCAACCCGGGACAGGCGACACCCAACTAATGAAAAACTGTTTTTT. V gene TRBV18 combines with J gene TRBJ1-4; 8 bases fit TRBD1. Trimming cost V 5 bases and J 0 bases; bases outside gene matches: 11. Germline CDR1 is KGHSH and CDR2 is LQKENI. CDR3 length: 18 amino acids.

A note on this clone: The same CDR3 is also encoded by other DNA sequences in this sample. The chain joins TRBV27 to TRBJ2-6; D is undetermined. V lost 5 bases to trimming and J lost 0 bases, with 8 bases between them. Per germline, CDR1 MNHEY and CDR2 SMNVEV (reference sequence). The CDR3 length is 15 residues. The CDR3 sequence: CASSPLGSGANVLTF. The CDR3 coding sequence is TGTGCCAGCAGTCCCCTCGGCTCTGGGGCCAACGTCCTGACTTTC.

The sample holds one count of this clone. J is TRBJ2-6 and V is TRBV10-3, with D tentatively TRBD1 or TRBD2 (5 bases each). CDR1 and CDR2 (germline): ENHRY, SYGVKD. V lost 5 bases and J 3 bases, leaving 17 bases between the germline ends. There are 17 residues in the CDR3. The CDR3 region has the DNA TGTGCCATCAGTCCTTGGGGACCGGCGGTTGGGGCCAACGTCCTGACTTTC. Translation: CAISPWGPAVGANVLTF.

The gene calls are TRBV5-1 and TRBJ2-5, with no clear D. Trimming left V 2 bases short and J 4 bases short, with 15 bases between. CDR3 length: 15 amino acids. Germline-derived CDR1 and CDR2 are SGHRS and YFSETQ. The CDR3 sequence is CASSLGGRDVETQYF. Here the CDR3 DNA reads TGCGCCAGCAGCTTAGGTGGGCGAGACGTAGAGACCCAGTACTTC.

The genes are TRBV7-3 and TRBJ2-3; D remains unclear. From germline, CDR1 is SGHTA and CDR2 FQGTGA. The CDR3 covers 15 residues. Trimming cost V 3 bases and J 0 bases, with 10 bases left between them. The CDR3 sequence: CASSFAAASTDTQYF. The CDR3 DNA sequence: TGTGCCAGCAGCTTTGCAGCTGCTAGCACAGATACGCAGTATTTT. The variable domain in full, with the rest retrieved from reference TRBV7-3 and TRBJ2-3, is GAGVSQTPSNKVTEKGKYVELRCDPISGHTALYWYRQSLGQGPEFLIYFQGTGAADDSGLPNDRFFAVRPEGSVSTLKIQRTERGDSAVYLCASSFAAASTDTQYFGPGTRLTVL.

The rearrangement uses TRBV6-1 and TRBJ1-5, with D possibly being TRBD1 (5 bases). This CDR3 is built from 17 residues. CDR1 and CDR2 from the germline V gene are MNHNS and SASEGT. V was cut by 4 bases and J by 8 bases, with 24 bases left in between. DNA of the CDR3: TGTGCCAGCAGTGTCGACAGTTTCCGTGGGGTAATTGAGCCCCAGCATTTT. Encoded protein: CASSVDSFRGVIEPQHF.

The CDR3 DNA reads as TGTGCCAGCAGCTTGGGCTCCCCAGATACGCAGTATTTT. Translating gives CASSLGSPDTQYF. This rearrangement joins TRBV7-6 to TRBJ2-3; the D is unclear. The CDR3 runs to 13 residues. CDR1 and CDR2 from the germline V gene are SGHVS and FNYEAQ. Trimming removed 3 bases at V and 4 bases at J, with 8 bases between.

The chain has TRBV11-3 and TRBJ2-1, with TRBD2 matching over 7 bases. The CDR3 sequence is 16 residues long. The V gene's germline CDR1 is SGHNT and CDR2 YENEEA. Trimming removed 5 bases from V and 1 base from J; junction bases left unmatched: 8. The CDR3 DNA is TGTGCCAGCAGCCCCAGGGCTAGCGGATCCTACAATGAGCAGTTCTTC. Translation: CASSPRASGSYNEQFF. Full variable domain (outside the CDR3, taken from reference TRBV11-3 and TRBJ2-1): EAGVVQSPRYKIIEKKQPVAFWCNPISGHNTLYWYLQNLGQGPELLIRYENEEAVDDSQLPKDRFSAERLKGVDSTLKIQPAELGDSAVYLCASSPRASGSYNEQFFGPGTRLTVL.

The table lists this clone with a count of one. The J gene is TRBJ1-1, the V gene TRBV28; 7 bases match TRBD1. Germline loops: CDR1 MDHEN, CDR2 SYDVKM. V trimming: 1 base; J trimming: 10 bases; junction bases outside the gene matches: 12. This CDR3 has 15 amino acids. The CDR3 here is CASSLSSRQGISAFF. For the CDR3, the DNA is TGTGCCAGCAGTTTATCCTCACGACAGGGAATATCAGCTTTCTTT.

This rearrangement joins TRBV10-3 to TRBJ2-3; D may be TRBD1 or TRBD2 (5 bases each). V was shortened by 1 base and J by 5 bases, with 13 bases between the two germline ends. This CDR3 spans 15 amino acids. Per the germline V gene, CDR1 is ENHRY and CDR2 is SYGVKD. Here the CDR3 DNA reads TGTGCCATCAGTGAGTTGGGACCGCGGGTAGATACGCAGTATTTT. Its translation is CAISELGPRVDTQYF.